Listed here are 2 T cell receptor beta chains from one sample, sequenced in a study of T cells in Graves' hyperthyroidism and ophthalmopathy. Amplification of TCR beta CDR3 regions used RNA as the template. The study used the HTBI primer set for a first-round RT-PCR of the TCR CDR3. MiXCR, applied by TCRdb to the multiplex PCR reads, yields one record per CDR3 protein. The sample has fewer than 800,000 distinct CDR3 sequences; around 15% are singletons. The sample was blood. The receptors were gathered from a young man with Graves' hyperthyroidism.

This clonotype was observed at least ten times. This chain links TRBV5-5 with TRBJ2-1; 7 bases align to TRBD2. Germline CDR1 is SGHKS and CDR2 is YYEKEE (reference sequence). This CDR3 is 15 amino acids long. Losses at the gene ends were 1 base for V and 6 bases for J; bases not matched to a gene: 7. The CDR3 reads CASSLYGGEGNEQFF. The CDR3, as DNA: TGTGCCAGCAGCTTGTACGGAGGGGAGGGCAATGAGCAGTTCTTC.

The V gene is TRBV11-2, the J gene TRBJ2-1; no reliable D call. Germline assignment: CDR1 SGHAT and CDR2 FQNNGV. V dropped 2 bases and J dropped 7 bases, with 6 bases sitting between them. This CDR3 spans 12 amino acids. This CDR3 reads CASSLIENEQFF. CDR3 nucleotide sequence: TGTGCCAGCAGCTTAATAGAAAATGAGCAGTTCTTC.